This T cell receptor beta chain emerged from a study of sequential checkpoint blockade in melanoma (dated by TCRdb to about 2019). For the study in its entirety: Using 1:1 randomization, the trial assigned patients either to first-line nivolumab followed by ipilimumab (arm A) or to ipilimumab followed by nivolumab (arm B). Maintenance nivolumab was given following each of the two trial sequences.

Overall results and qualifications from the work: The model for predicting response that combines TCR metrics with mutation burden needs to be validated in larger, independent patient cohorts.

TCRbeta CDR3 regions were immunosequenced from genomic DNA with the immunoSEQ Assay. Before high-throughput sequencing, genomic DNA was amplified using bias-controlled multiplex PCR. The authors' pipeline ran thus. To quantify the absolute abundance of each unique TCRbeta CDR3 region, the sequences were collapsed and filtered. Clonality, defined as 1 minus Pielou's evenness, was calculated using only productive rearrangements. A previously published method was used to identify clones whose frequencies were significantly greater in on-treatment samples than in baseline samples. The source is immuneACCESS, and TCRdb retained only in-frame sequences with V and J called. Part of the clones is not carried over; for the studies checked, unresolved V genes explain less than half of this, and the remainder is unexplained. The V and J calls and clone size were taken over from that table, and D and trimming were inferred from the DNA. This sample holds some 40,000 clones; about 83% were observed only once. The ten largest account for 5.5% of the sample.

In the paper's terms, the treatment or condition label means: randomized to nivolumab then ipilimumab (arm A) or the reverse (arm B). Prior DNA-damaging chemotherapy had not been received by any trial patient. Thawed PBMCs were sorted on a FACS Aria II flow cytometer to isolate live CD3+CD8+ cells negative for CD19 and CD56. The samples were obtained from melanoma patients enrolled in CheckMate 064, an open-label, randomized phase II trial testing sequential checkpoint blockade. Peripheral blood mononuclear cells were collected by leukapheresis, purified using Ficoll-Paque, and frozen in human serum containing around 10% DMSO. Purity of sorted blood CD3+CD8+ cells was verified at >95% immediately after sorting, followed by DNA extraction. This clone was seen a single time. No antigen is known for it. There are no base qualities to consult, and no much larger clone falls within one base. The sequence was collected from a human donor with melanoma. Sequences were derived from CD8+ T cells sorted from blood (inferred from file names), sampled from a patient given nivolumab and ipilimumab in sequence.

The DNA is as follows: TGTGCCAGCAGCTTAGCAGGTGGGGGGGACGAGCAGTACTTC. Its protein reads: CASSLAGGGDEQYF. Here the chain combines TRBV7-6 and TRBJ2-7; 7 middle bases align to TRBD2. CDR1 SGHVS and CDR2 FNYEAQ were looked up in the germline V gene. Its CDR3 holds 14 amino acids, cysteine through phenylalanine. Of the read, only the CDR3 DNA is kept; its 42 bases are in frame from base 1. V has 0 bases trimmed and J has 5 bases trimmed; junction bases matching no gene number 4. When the CDR3 is completed using the reference TRBV7-6 and TRBJ2-7 genes on either side, the full variable domain is GAGVSQSPRYKVTKRGQDVALRCDPISGHVSLYWYRQALGQGPEFLTYFNYEAQQDKSGLPNDRFSAERPEGSISTLTIQRTEQRDSAMYRCASSLAGGGDEQYFGPGTRLTVT.